The 18 T cell receptor beta chains in this list originate from one sample, sequenced in a study of T-cell reconstitution after alpha-beta-depleted transplantation in children. Unique molecular identifiers were incorporated into the prepared TCRbeta library. TCRdb redid the calling of the PCR reads with MiXCR, one entry per CDR3 protein. The sample carries approximately 980,000 distinct CDR3 sequences, under 30% recorded once. Sequencing was performed on PBMCs, mostly from graft donor cells, taken 360 days after TCRalphabeta/CD19-depleted stem cell transplant. These receptors all stem from a boy younger than two who had a stem cell transplant for SCID, so the T cells may come from the graft donor.

The count of this clonotype is one. The chain recombines TRBV20-1 with TRBJ1-1; D gene unclear. This CDR3 is built from 14 residues. Trimming removed 6 bases at V and 0 bases at J, with 14 bases between. Germline V gene data show CDR1 as DFQATT and CDR2 as SNEGSKA (reference sequence). CDR3 residues: CSAAGLSLNTEAFF. As DNA, the CDR3 is TGCAGTGCCGCCGGTCTGAGTTTGAACACTGAAGCTTTCTTT.

CDR3 region: CASSLPLGQGERKQYF. In nucleotides, the CDR3 is TGCGCCAGCAGCCTACCGTTAGGACAGGGGGAAAGAAAGCAGTACTTC. This chain joins TRBV5-1 and TRBJ2-7; the match to TRBD1 covers 10 bases. The germline gives CDR1 SGHRS, CDR2 YFSETQ. Trimming removed 4 bases from V and 8 bases from J; junction bases left unmatched: 15. This CDR3 comprises 16 residues.

The chain carries TRBV15 and TRBJ1-1, with a weak D call TRBD1 (6 bases). CDR3 length: 12 residues. Trimming cost V 5 bases and J 7 bases, with 11 bases left between them. The germline V gene encodes CDR1 LNHNV and CDR2 YYDKDF (reference sequence). The CDR3 sequence: CATSAQGLEAFF. CDR3 in DNA: TGTGCCACCAGCGCACAGGGACTTGAAGCTTTCTTT.

The chain recombines TRBV27 with TRBJ2-7; the D is unclear. This CDR3 comprises 15 residues. Trimming took 6 bases from V and 9 from J, leaving 24 bases between them. The germline gives CDR1 MNHEY, CDR2 SMNVEV (reference sequence). CDR3 region: CASSAIDQLHLGQYF. The CDR3 nucleotides are TGTGCCAGCAGCGCAATTGACCAGTTGCACTTAGGGCAGTACTTC.

This clonotype was observed a handful of times. This chain links TRBV11-2 with TRBJ2-5, with D possibly TRBD1 on 5 matching bases. V gave up 2 bases and J gave up 4 bases, with 11 bases separating them. Looked up from germline, CDR1 is SGHAT and CDR2 is FQNNGV. The CDR3 runs 14 residues. CDR3 DNA sequence: TGTGCCAGCAGCTTACGACAGCCTTTAGAGACCCAGTACTTC. Translated: CASSLRQPLETQYF.

This clonotype was picked up a small number of times. The V call is TRBV4-3, the J call TRBJ2-1; the match to TRBD2 covers 9 bases. CDR3 length: 18 amino acids. Germline V gene data show CDR1 as LGHNA and CDR2 as YSLEER. V shed 0 bases, J shed 4 bases, and the junction held 10 bases outside the gene matches. The CDR3 sequence is CASSQEVPSGVRYNEQFF. DNA for the CDR3: TGCGCCAGCAGCCAAGAAGTCCCTAGCGGGGTTCGATACAATGAGCAGTTCTTC.

This clonotype was seen repeatedly, ten times or more. The V and J genes are TRBV5-1 and TRBJ2-1; D is perhaps TRBD2 (5 bases). The CDR3 is 12 amino acids. V was clipped by 5 bases and J by 7 bases, with 10 bases between them. Germline assignment: CDR1 SGHRS and CDR2 YFSETQ. This CDR3 is CASRSEGNEQFF. In DNA form, the CDR3 reads TGCGCCAGCAGAAGCGAGGGAAATGAGCAGTTCTTC. Together with reference TRBV5-1 and TRBJ2-1, the CDR3 gives the full variable domain: KAGVTQTPRYLIKTRGQQVTLSCSPISGHRSVSWYQQTPGQGLQFLFEYFSETQRNKGNFPGRFSGRQFSNSRSEMNVSTLELGDSALYLCASRSEGNEQFFGPGTRLTVL.

V is TRBV4-1 and J is TRBJ2-7; 7 positions match TRBD1. With 1 base clipped from V and 7 bases from J, the junction kept 10 bases outside the gene matches. The CDR3 contains 15 residues. The germline V gene encodes CDR1 MGHRA and CDR2 YSYEKL. The CDR3 nucleotides read TGCGCCAGCAGCCAAGGAACAGGGGTAGACGTAGAGCAGTACTTC. It translates to CASSQGTGVDVEQYF.

This chain links TRBV5-1 with TRBJ2-7, with 7 bases identical to TRBD1. With V trimmed by 2 bases and J by 2 bases, 7 bases remained unmatched. CDR1 and CDR2 (germline): SGHRS, YFSETQ. CDR3 length equals 15 residues. The CDR3 protein is CASSFGTAITYEQYF. The CDR3 DNA follows: TGCGCCAGCAGCTTCGGGACAGCAATAACCTACGAGCAGTACTTC.

This clonotype was detected only a few times. The chain is built from TRBV10-1 and TRBJ2-7; the match to TRBD1 covers 8 bases. The J segment lost 5 bases and the V segment lost 2 bases, leaving 5 bases of the junction unmatched. Germline assignment: CDR1 WNHNN and CDR2 SYGVQD (reference sequence). This CDR3 is 14 amino acids long. The CDR3 coding sequence is TGCGCCAGCAGTGAGCAGGGGGCGCGAAACGAGCAGTACTTC. Encoded protein: CASSEQGARNEQYF.

The chain couples TRBV5-1 to TRBJ2-7; D is perhaps TRBD1 or TRBD2 (5 bases each). CDR1 SGHRS and CDR2 YFSETQ come from the germline V gene. The CDR3 runs to 14 residues. Trimming took off 2 bases at V and 2 bases at J, with 11 bases between the two ends. The CDR3 DNA is TGCGCCAGCAGCTTTGAGGGGCCCACCTACGAGCAGTACTTC. Residues: CASSFEGPTYEQYF. Full variable domain (rest looked up from reference TRBV5-1 and TRBJ2-7): KAGVTQTPRYLIKTRGQQVTLSCSPISGHRSVSWYQQTPGQGLQFLFEYFSETQRNKGNFPGRFSGRQFSNSRSEMNVSTLELGDSALYLCASSFEGPTYEQYFGPGTRLTVT.

V gene TRBV7-3 combines with J gene TRBJ1-1; D not resolved. The V gene's germline CDR1 is SGHTA and CDR2 FQGTGA. V was trimmed by 4 bases and J by 5 bases, leaving 11 bases between them. The CDR3 runs to 13 residues. In DNA, the CDR3 is TGTGCCAGCAGCTCATACGTTGCTACTGAAGCTTTCTTT. Translation gives CASSSYVATEAFF.

This clonotype was found a few times. The chain employs TRBV4-1 and TRBJ2-7; D tentatively reads TRBD1 or TRBD2 (7 bases each). Trimming took off 4 bases at V and 2 bases at J, with 24 bases between the two ends. Germline CDR1 and CDR2: MGHRA and YSYEKL. This CDR3 has 18 amino acids. The CDR3 bases are TGCGCCAGCAGCCCAACCAAACCCCGGGACAGCGGGACCTACGAGCAGTACTTC. As protein: CASSPTKPRDSGTYEQYF.

The chain employs TRBV20-1 and TRBJ1-1, with 9 positions matching TRBD1. The CDR3 length is 14 residues. V was pared by 5 bases and J by 4 bases, with 8 bases of the junction left unmatched. Germline V lookup: CDR1 DFQATT, CDR2 SNEGSKA (reference sequence). The CDR3 bases are TGCAGTGCTGCAAGGGACAGGGTTTTCACTGAAGCTTTCTTT. Its protein product is CSAARDRVFTEAFF.

This clonotype has more than one count but fewer than ten. The CDR3 DNA reads as TGCGCCAGCAGCCAAGATGGGGCAGGACAGGCAACCTACGAGCAGTACTTC. Protein product: CASSQDGAGQATYEQYF. The chain has TRBV4-1 and TRBJ2-7; 7 bases map to TRBD1. The V gene's germline CDR1 is MGHRA and CDR2 YSYEKL. This CDR3 has 17 amino acids. Germline trimming cut 0 bases from V and 2 bases from J; bases unmatched to any gene: 10.

This clonotype was detected ten times or more. This sequence joins TRBV28 and TRBJ2-2; possibly TRBD1 for D (5 bases). In germline, CDR1 is MDHEN, CDR2 SYDVKM. The V end lost 5 bases, the J end lost 4 bases, and 14 bases lay between the germline ends. There are 15 residues in the CDR3. The CDR3 bases are TGTGCCAGCAGTCCAACCCGACAGATCACCGGGGAGCTGTTTTTT. Its protein product is CASSPTRQITGELFF.

The rearrangement joins TRBV20-1 to TRBJ2-3; D possibly corresponds to TRBD2 (7 bases). CDR3 length equals 17 residues. Germline lookup yields CDR1 DFQATT and CDR2 SNEGSKA (reference sequence). The V gene lost 3 bases and the J gene lost 3 bases, with 22 bases spanning the gap. CDR3 in DNA: TGCAGTGCTAGCGTCCCGAGTGGGGGGGGCCTTACAGATACGCAGTATTTT. This gives the protein CSASVPSGGGLTDTQYF.

This rearrangement joins TRBV7-2 to TRBJ1-6; D is unresolved. From germline, CDR1 is SGHTA and CDR2 FQGNSA. Trimming pared 4 bases from V and 10 bases from J, leaving 11 bases between. This CDR3 is 13 amino acids long. The CDR3 nucleotides are TGTGCCAGCAGCTCAGTGACATCGTCACCCCTCCACTTT. This sequence encodes CASSSVTSSPLHF. Full variable domain (remainder filled in from reference TRBV7-2 and TRBJ1-6): GAGVSQSPSNKVTEKGKDVELRCDPISGHTALYWYRQSLGQGLEFLIYFQGNSAPDKSGLPSDRFSAERTGGSVSTLTIQRTQQEDSAVYLCASSSVTSSPLHFGNGTRLTVT.